These T cell receptor beta chains were read from a single sample in a study of blood T cells in healthy people across ages. Using its own MiXCR run on the 5' RACE reads, TCRdb lists one record per CDR3 protein. The table records about 1.7 million distinct CDR3 sequences, about 30% of them present only once. Sequenced input: blood. These receptors came from a woman aged 25 to 39 in good health. CDR3s include the opening cysteine and the closing phenylalanine or tryptophan. D genes are given only for firm matches. Size tells how often a clone was seen (once, few, many) or the class of an expanded clone, and some rows leave it out.

>TRBV19|TRBJ1-5|-|few|14
TGTGCCAGTAGAGGTGGGGCGGGTAATCAGCCCCAGCATTTT
CASRGGAGNQPQHF
>TRBV24-1|TRBJ2-3|-|few|18
TGTGCCACCAGTGATTCAACCCGACTAAGGGGGGGACCAGATACGCAGTATTTT
CATSDSTRLRGGPDTQYF
>TRBV6-6|TRBJ1-5|-|few|15
TGTGCCACCGGGCTGACAGGCCCTTCCAATCAGCCCCAGCATTTT
CATGLTGPSNQPQHF
>TRBV16|TRBJ2-1|-|-|13
TGTGCCAGCAAGAAGGGGACTTACAATGAGCAGTTCTTC
CASKKGTYNEQFF
>TRBV30|TRBJ2-7|-|-|14
TGTGCCTGGAGTGACCAGGGGTTCGCTTACGAGCAGTACTTC
CAWSDQGFAYEQYF
>TRBV10-3|TRBJ1-5|-|-|15
TGTGCCATCAGTGAGTCGCAGGGTAGCAATCAGCCCCAGCATTTT
CAISESQGSNQPQHF
>TRBV4-1|TRBJ2-7|TRBD2|-|17
TGCGCCAGCAGCCAAGAGGACCCCAGACTAGCGAACTACGAGCAGTACTTC
CASSQEDPRLANYEQYF
>TRBV20-1|TRBJ1-2|TRBD1|-|15
TGCAGTGCCCCTTGGGTTGGAGGGGGCATGTATGGCTACACCTTC
CSAPWVGGGMYGYTF
>TRBV19|TRBJ2-5|-|-|15
TGTGCCAGTAGCCAAAGGGGGCGGGGTGGGGAGACCCAGTACTTC
CASSQRGRGGETQYF
>TRBV29-1|TRBJ2-1|-|few|11
TGCAGCGTTGAACAGGGAAATGAGCAGTTCTTC
CSVEQGNEQFF
>TRBV19|TRBJ2-1|TRBD2|-|15
TGTGCCAGTACCCGGGGGACTAGCGGAAGAAATGAGCAGTTCTTC
CASTRGTSGRNEQFF
>TRBV15|TRBJ2-7|TRBD1|-|17
TGTGCCACCAGCAGAGATTACGCGGACAGGGGGCCCTACGAGCAGTACTTC
CATSRDYADRGPYEQYF
>TRBV28|TRBJ2-1|-|many|12
TGTGCCAGCAGTGACATTGGTAATGAGCAGTTCTTC
CASSDIGNEQFF
>TRBV2|TRBJ1-2|TRBD1|-|14
TGTGCCAGCAGTGCCCGGGACAGGGGATCCGGCTACACCTTC
CASSARDRGSGYTF
>TRBV20-1|TRBJ2-7|TRBD1|many|17
TGCAGTGCTAGAGATAGAAGGACGGGACAGGGCATCCGCGAGCAGTACTTC
CSARDRRTGQGIREQYF
>TRBV20-1|TRBJ2-5|-|-|12
TGCAGTGCTCCCGCGAGGCGGTGGGAGCAGTACTTC
CSAPARRWEQYF
>TRBV5-1|TRBJ2-7|TRBD1|few|15
TGCGCCAGCAGCTTGGCGGGACAGCAATCCTACGAGCAGTACTTC
CASSLAGQQSYEQYF
>TRBV7-2|TRBJ2-1|TRBD2|-|15
TGTGCCAGCAGCCAAACCGGAAGCGGGAGGAATGAGCAGTTCTTC
CASSQTGSGRNEQFF
>TRBV18|TRBJ1-1|TRBD1|-|15
TGTGCCAGCTCAGCAATACAGGGGGCGCGCACTGAAGCTTTCTTT
CASSAIQGARTEAFF
>TRBV3-1|TRBJ2-6|-|few|20
TGTGCCAGCAGCCTGGCAATATTGGGCACTTCGGCCTCTGGGGCCAACGTCCTGACTTTC
CASSLAILGTSASGANVLTF
>TRBV19|TRBJ1-4|-|-|11
TGTGCCAGTAAAACCAATGAAAAACTGTTTTTT
CASKTNEKLFF
>TRBV12-5|TRBJ2-7|TRBD1|-|14
TGTGCTGCCCAGCGGGACAGGGGATTCTACGAGCAGTACTTC
CAAQRDRGFYEQYF
>TRBV7-3|TRBJ2-3|-|many|15
TGTGCCAGCAGCTTAAGCGGGGCCCTCGGAGTTACGCAGTATTTT
CASSLSGALGVTQYF
>TRBV12-3/TRBV12-4|TRBJ1-2|-|-|13
TGTGCCAGCAGTTTGGCAGAGAGCTATGGCTACACCTTC
CASSLAESYGYTF
>TRBV2|TRBJ2-2|-|-|13
TGTGCCACGGCAGGGCAGGGGACCGGGGAGCTGTTTTTT
CATAGQGTGELFF
>TRBV5-1|TRBJ1-4|-|few|15
TGCGCCAGCAGCTTGGCTCACAGATCTAATGAAAAACTGTTTTTT
CASSLAHRSNEKLFF
>TRBV10-3|TRBJ1-2|TRBD1|many|14
TGTGCCATCAAAGGGGACAGGGGTAACTATGGCTACACCTTC
CAIKGDRGNYGYTF
>TRBV11-2|TRBJ2-3|-|many|14
TGTGCCAGCAGTTTGGACGGGACCACAGATACGCAGTATTTT
CASSLDGTTDTQYF
>TRBV3-1|TRBJ2-2|-|few|14
TGTGCCAGCAGCCTGACTAGATTCACCGGGGAGCTGTTTTTT
CASSLTRFTGELFF
>TRBV6-5|TRBJ2-1|-|few|13
TGTGCCAGCACCGACCCCGGACAGCATGAGCGGTTCTTC
CASTDPGQHERFF
>TRBV5-5|TRBJ2-3|-|-|12
TGTGCCAGCAGCTTCCGAGGCCCCCCCCAGTATTTT
CASSFRGPPQYF
>TRBV7-3|TRBJ2-1|-|-|15
TGTGCCAGCAGCTTACTCGGGACCGCGGGCAGTGAGCAGTTCTTC
CASSLLGTAGSEQFF
>TRBV7-8|TRBJ2-3|-|-|14
TGTGCCAGCAGCACCCGGAACAGGACAGATACGCAGTATTTT
CASSTRNRTDTQYF
>TRBV29-1|TRBJ1-1|-|few|13
TGCAGCGGCCAGACGGACTGGAACACTGAAGCTTTCTTT
CSGQTDWNTEAFF
>TRBV6-1|TRBJ1-5|TRBD1|-|14
TGTGCCAGCAGTCCTACCCGAAGTCAGGGGGACGGGCATTTT
CASSPTRSQGDGHF